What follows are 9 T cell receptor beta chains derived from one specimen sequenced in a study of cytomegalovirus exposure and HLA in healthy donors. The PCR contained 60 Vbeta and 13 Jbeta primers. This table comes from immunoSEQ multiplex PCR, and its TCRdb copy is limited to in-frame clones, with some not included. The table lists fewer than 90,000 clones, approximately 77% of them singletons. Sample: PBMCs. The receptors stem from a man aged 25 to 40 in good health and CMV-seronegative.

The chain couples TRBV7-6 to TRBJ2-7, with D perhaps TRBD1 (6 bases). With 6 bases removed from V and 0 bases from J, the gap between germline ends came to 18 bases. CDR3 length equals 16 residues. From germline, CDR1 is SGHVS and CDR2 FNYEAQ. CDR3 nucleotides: TGTGCCAGCAGTCAGGGGTCCGACGCTAGCTCCTACGAGCAGTACTTC. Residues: CASSQGSDASSYEQYF.

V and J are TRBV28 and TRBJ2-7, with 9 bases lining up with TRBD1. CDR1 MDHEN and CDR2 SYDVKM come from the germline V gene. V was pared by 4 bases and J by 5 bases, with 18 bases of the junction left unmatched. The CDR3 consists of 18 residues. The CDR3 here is CASSSDARRGHRGHEQYF. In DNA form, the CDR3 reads TGTGCCAGCAGTTCCGACGCCCGAAGAGGACACAGGGGGCACGAGCAGTACTTC.

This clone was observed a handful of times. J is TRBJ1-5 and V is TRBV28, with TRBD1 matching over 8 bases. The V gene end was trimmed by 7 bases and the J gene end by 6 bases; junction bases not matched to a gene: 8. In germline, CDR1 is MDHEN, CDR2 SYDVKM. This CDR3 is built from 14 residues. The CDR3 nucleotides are TGTGCCAGCATCTCTGGACAGGGATCTCAGCCCCAGCATTTT. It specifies CASISGQGSQPQHF.

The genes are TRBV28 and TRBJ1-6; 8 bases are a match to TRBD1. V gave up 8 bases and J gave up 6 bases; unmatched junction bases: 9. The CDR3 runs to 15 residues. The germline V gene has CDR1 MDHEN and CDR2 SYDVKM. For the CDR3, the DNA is TGTGCCAGCGGTTCAGGGGGCGCGGGTAATTCACCCCTCCACTTT. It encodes CASGSGGAGNSPLHF.

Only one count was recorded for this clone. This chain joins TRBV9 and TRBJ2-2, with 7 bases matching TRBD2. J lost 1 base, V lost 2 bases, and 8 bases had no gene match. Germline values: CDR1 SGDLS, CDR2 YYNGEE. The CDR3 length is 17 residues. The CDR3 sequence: CASSVLGGGLNTGELFF. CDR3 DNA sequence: TGTGCCAGCAGCGTCCTGGGGGGAGGGCTGAACACCGGGGAGCTGTTTTTT.

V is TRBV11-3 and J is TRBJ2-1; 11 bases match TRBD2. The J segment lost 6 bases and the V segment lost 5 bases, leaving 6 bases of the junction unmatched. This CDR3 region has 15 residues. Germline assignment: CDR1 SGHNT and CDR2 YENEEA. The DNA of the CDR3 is TGTGCCAGCAGCGAAGAGCTAGCGGGGGGCAATGAGCAGTTCTTC. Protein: CASSEELAGGNEQFF.

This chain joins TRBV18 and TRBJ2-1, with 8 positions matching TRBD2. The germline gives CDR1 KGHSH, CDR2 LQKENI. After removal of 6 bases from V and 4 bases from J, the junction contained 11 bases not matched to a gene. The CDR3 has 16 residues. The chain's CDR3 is CASSLTSGSRYNEQFF. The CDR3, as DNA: TGTGCCAGCTCCCTAACAAGCGGGAGCAGGTACAATGAGCAGTTCTTC.

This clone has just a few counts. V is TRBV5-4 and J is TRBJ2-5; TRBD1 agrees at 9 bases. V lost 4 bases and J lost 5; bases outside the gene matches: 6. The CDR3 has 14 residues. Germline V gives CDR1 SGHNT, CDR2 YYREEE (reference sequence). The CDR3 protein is CASSRWTGVETQYF. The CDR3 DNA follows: TGTGCCAGCAGCCGCTGGACAGGGGTGGAGACCCAGTACTTC.

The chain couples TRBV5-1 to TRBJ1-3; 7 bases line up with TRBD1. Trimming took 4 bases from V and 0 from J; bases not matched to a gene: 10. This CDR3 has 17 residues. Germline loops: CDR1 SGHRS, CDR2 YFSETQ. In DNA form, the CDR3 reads TGCGCCAGCAGCCTGACCGACAGGGATCACTCTGGAAACACCATATATTTT. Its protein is CASSLTDRDHSGNTIYF.